This TCR beta chain was identified during a study of graft-versus-host responses after intestinal transplantation. Study-level background: Each of the recipients got a multivisceral, liver-intestinal, or isolated intestinal transplant. Uniformly, recipients were administered anti-thymocyte globulin induction with subsequent tacrolimus and steroids for 2 to 3 years. General study points: In recipient marrow, GvH clones were found, and some appeared first in ileum or blood.

The CDR3 has 16 amino acids. The germline gives CDR1 MNHNY, CDR2 SVGAGI (reference sequence). The trim removed 2 bases at V and 3 bases at J, leaving 6 bases unmatched. Note on this clone: Its antigen is not identified.

Assay used: immunoSEQ multiplex PCR; TCRdb lists only in-frame clones, some missing. The sample has some 85,000 clones; about nine tenths are singletons. The specimen comprised unstimulated CD8+ T cells sorted from spleen or lymph node cells, sampled before transplant. The chain carries TRBV6-6 and TRBJ2-7; 11 bases are a match to TRBD1. The source of this sequence is a human donor who was the organ donor for an intestinal transplant. CDR3: CASSYVWTGGGYEQYF. In DNA form, the CDR3 reads TGTGCCAGCAGTTACGTTTGGACAGGGGGCGGCTACGAGCAGTACTTC.